Reported below is one TCR beta chain. Original handling: Amplified reference gene primers provided the basis for estimating nucleated cell counts. Data came from immunoSEQ multiplex PCR; TCRdb stores just in-frame clones and leaves some out. The V and J calls and clone size are taken from that table; D and trimming were inferred from the DNA. This table holds about 370,000 clones, 80% to 90% found once. These data belong to a study of blood T cell repertoires in COVID-19. The length of the CDR3 is 16 residues. Trimming pared 5 bases from V and 5 bases from J, leaving 19 bases between. The TCR was taken from a man younger than 35 who had recovered from COVID-19. The sample comprised PBMCs or T cells enriched from blood (not recorded which). The chain joins TRBV6-7 to TRBJ1-3; no firm D call. TRBV6-7 is an ORF; its function is uncertain. CDR3 in amino acids: CASSGRPSGIRNTIYF. The DNA of the CDR3 is TGTGCCAGCAGTGGCAGACCCTCGGGGATTCGAAACACCATATATTTT.